Listed below are T cell receptor beta chains from one sample, sequenced in a study of blood T cell repertoires in COVID-19. The repertoire was sequenced with immunoSEQ multiplex PCR; TCRdb's copy has only in-frame clones and lacks some. The sample consists of some 270,000 clones, roughly 90% of them appearing once. The sequencing sample was made of peripheral blood. Source of these receptors: a woman aged 60-70 years with COVID-19, enrolled during active disease. Each CDR3 is given with its conserved first and last residue. The D gene is left open where the match is weak. The size field is filled for only some rows; it gives once, few, many or a size class.

V gene	CDR3 length	clone size	D gene	J gene	CDR3 DNA	CDR3 protein
TRBV27	11	NA	NA	TRBJ1-1	TGTGCCAGCACCCACAGGGCGGAAGCTTTCTTT	CASTHRAEAFF
TRBV6-2/TRBV6-3	14	NA	TRBD1	TRBJ2-7	TGTGCCAGCAGTGACAGGGGATCGTCCTACGAGCAGTACTTC	CASSDRGSSYEQYF
TRBV7-9	15	NA	NA	TRBJ2-1	TGTGCCAGCAGACAGGTGACGGGTTCCTACAATGAGCAGTTCTTC	CASRQVTGSYNEQFF
TRBV5-1	14	once	NA	TRBJ1-6	TGCGCCAGCAGCTCCCGCGGGGGTCATTCACCCCTCCACTTT	CASSSRGGHSPLHF
TRBV24-1	14	NA	TRBD1	TRBJ2-2	TGTGCCACCAGTGACTCAGGGGGCGGCGGGGAGCTGTTTTTT	CATSDSGGGGELFF
TRBV5-1	15	NA	TRBD1	TRBJ2-3	TGCGCCAGCAGCTTGGCGGCAGGGGGTATTGATACGCAGTATTTT	CASSLAAGGIDTQYF
TRBV4-3	15	NA	TRBD1	TRBJ1-3	TGCGCCAGCAGCCAAGAGACAGGGGGCGGTTACACCATATATTTT	CASSQETGGGYTIYF
TRBV7-7	13	once	TRBD1	TRBJ1-5	TGTGCTAGCAGCTCCGACAGGGATCAGCCCCAGCATTTT	CASSSDRDQPQHF
TRBV6-5	14	once	NA	TRBJ2-7	TGTGCCAGCAGCCCAAGGTCGGCGGGATACGAGCAGTACTTC	CASSPRSAGYEQYF
TRBV30	13	NA	NA	TRBJ2-4	TGTGCCTGGACATCGAACAGGGACAACATTCAGTACTTC	CAWTSNRDNIQYF
TRBV9	16	NA	TRBD1	TRBJ1-2	TGTGCCAGCAGCTCCGCAGGGGGAGGTGTAAGCTATGGCTACACCTTC	CASSSAGGGVSYGYTF
TRBV7-3	15	NA	NA	TRBJ1-6	TGTGCCAGCAGCTTAACAGGGGGTTATAATTCACCCCTCCACTTT	CASSLTGGYNSPLHF
TRBV9	18	NA	NA	TRBJ1-6	TGTGCCAGCAGCGCCGAAATACCTACTCGATCCTATAATTCACCCCTCCACTTT	CASSAEIPTRSYNSPLHF
TRBV6-5	14	NA	NA	TRBJ1-6	TGTGCCAGCAGTTTTGGGACTCTCAATTCACCCCTCCACTTT	CASSFGTLNSPLHF
TRBV10-3	13	NA	NA	TRBJ1-2	TGTGCCATCAGTGGAGAGACACTCTATGGCTACACCTTC	CAISGETLYGYTF
TRBV3-1/TRBV3-2	17	NA	TRBD1	TRBJ1-2	TGTGCCAGCAGCTACTCCGGGACAGTGAACACTAACTATGGCTACACCTTC	CASSYSGTVNTNYGYTF
TRBV5-1	16	once	NA	TRBJ1-2	TGCGCCAGCCTGGAGGGGCCGAGTCAAGCTAACTATGGCTACACCTTC	CASLEGPSQANYGYTF
TRBV6-5	15	NA	NA	TRBJ2-2	TGTGCCAGCAGCAAGCAGGCGCATCCCACCGGGGAGCTGTTTTTT	CASSKQAHPTGELFF
TRBV6-5	14	NA	TRBD1	TRBJ2-7	TGTGCCAGCAGCTTCGGACAGGGACACTACGAGCAGTACTTC	CASSFGQGHYEQYF
TRBV5-1	15	NA	TRBD2	TRBJ2-5	TGCGCCAGCAGCCCCGGGACTAGCCTCCAAGAGACCCAGTACTTC	CASSPGTSLQETQYF
TRBV18	15	NA	TRBD2	TRBJ2-7	TGTGCCAGCTCACCACCGGCAGGGTGGGGGGGCGAGCAGTACTTC	CASSPPAGWGGEQYF
TRBV6-5	13	NA	TRBD1	TRBJ1-5	TGTGCCAGCAGTCAACAGGGGGATCAGCCCCAGCATTTT	CASSQQGDQPQHF
TRBV5-1	15	NA	TRBD1	TRBJ1-2	TGCGCCAGCAGCTTGGAAGGACAGGGAAGCTATGGCTACACCTTC	CASSLEGQGSYGYTF
TRBV12-3/TRBV12-4	13	NA	NA	TRBJ1-5	TGTGCCAGCAGTTTCAATAGCAATCAGCCCCAGCATTTT	CASSFNSNQPQHF
TRBV6-5	14	NA	NA	TRBJ1-2	TGTGCCAGCAGGGAGACCGGGAGATCAGATGGCTACACCTTC	CASRETGRSDGYTF
TRBV7-2	15	NA	NA	TRBJ1-5	TGTGCCAGCAGCTTAGGGACAGCCGGCAATCAGCCCCAGCATTTT	CASSLGTAGNQPQHF
TRBV7-2	11	NA	NA	TRBJ2-7	TGTGCCAGCAGCCCCGCCTACGAGCAGTACTTC	CASSPAYEQYF
TRBV21-1	15	NA	NA	TRBJ1-3	TGTGCCAGCAGCACCCGGGACAGGGATGGAAACACCATATATTTT	CASSTRDRDGNTIYF
TRBV5-1	14	NA	NA	TRBJ2-3	TGCGCCAGCAGCTTGGTCCTAACCCAGGGTACGCAGTATTTT	CASSLVLTQGTQYF
TRBV15	14	NA	TRBD1	TRBJ2-1	TGTGCCACCAGCCGTGGACAGGTCTACAATGAGCAGTTCTTC	CATSRGQVYNEQFF
TRBV6-5	14	once	TRBD1	TRBJ1-5	TGTGCCAGCAGGATCAAGACAGGGCGTCAGCCCCAGCATTTT	CASRIKTGRQPQHF
TRBV9	17	NA	NA	TRBJ2-5	TGTGCCAGCAGCCCACGATCAATGGGACTGGGTCAAGAGACCCAGTACTTC	CASSPRSMGLGQETQYF
TRBV14	15	NA	NA	TRBJ2-3	TGTGCCAGCAGCCAAGCCGCCGGACTGACAGATACGCAGTATTTT	CASSQAAGLTDTQYF
TRBV7-8	16	once	TRBD2	TRBJ2-2	TGTGCCAGCAGCTTACGGTGGGGACTACCTACCGGGGAGCTGTTTTTT	CASSLRWGLPTGELFF
TRBV18	16	NA	TRBD1	TRBJ1-1	TGTGCCAGCTCACCGACGACAGGGATTGGAAACACTGAAGCTTTCTTT	CASSPTTGIGNTEAFF
TRBV7-9	17	NA	TRBD1	TRBJ2-6	TGTGCCAGCAGCTTAGGACAGGGGGCGGATGGGGCCAACGTCCTGACTTTC	CASSLGQGADGANVLTF
TRBV5-6	13	once	NA	TRBJ2-5	TGTGCCAGCGGCCGCGTAGGAGAGGAGACCCAGTACTTC	CASGRVGEETQYF
TRBV6-2/TRBV6-3	20	NA	TRBD1	TRBJ2-1	TGTGCCAGCAGTTTCCCTCGAGGACAGGGGGTTCATCACTCCTACAATGAGCAGTTCTTC	CASSFPRGQGVHHSYNEQFF
TRBV7-6	16	NA	NA	TRBJ2-1	TGTGCCAGCAGCTTAGGGGAAGGGGGAGTGAATAATGAGCAGTTCTTC	CASSLGEGGVNNEQFF
TRBV19	15	once	TRBD1	TRBJ1-1	TGTGCCAGTAGTACAGGGACAGGTGGGATAAATGAAGCTTTCTTT	CASSTGTGGINEAFF
TRBV4-3	17	NA	NA	TRBJ2-7	TGCGCCAGCAGCCAAGAGTCTAGCCTAGATGCGTCCTACGAGCAGTACTTC	CASSQESSLDASYEQYF
TRBV10-3	15	NA	TRBD2	TRBJ2-1	TGTGCCATCACCCCTACTAGCGGGGTATACAATGAGCAGTTCTTC	CAITPTSGVYNEQFF